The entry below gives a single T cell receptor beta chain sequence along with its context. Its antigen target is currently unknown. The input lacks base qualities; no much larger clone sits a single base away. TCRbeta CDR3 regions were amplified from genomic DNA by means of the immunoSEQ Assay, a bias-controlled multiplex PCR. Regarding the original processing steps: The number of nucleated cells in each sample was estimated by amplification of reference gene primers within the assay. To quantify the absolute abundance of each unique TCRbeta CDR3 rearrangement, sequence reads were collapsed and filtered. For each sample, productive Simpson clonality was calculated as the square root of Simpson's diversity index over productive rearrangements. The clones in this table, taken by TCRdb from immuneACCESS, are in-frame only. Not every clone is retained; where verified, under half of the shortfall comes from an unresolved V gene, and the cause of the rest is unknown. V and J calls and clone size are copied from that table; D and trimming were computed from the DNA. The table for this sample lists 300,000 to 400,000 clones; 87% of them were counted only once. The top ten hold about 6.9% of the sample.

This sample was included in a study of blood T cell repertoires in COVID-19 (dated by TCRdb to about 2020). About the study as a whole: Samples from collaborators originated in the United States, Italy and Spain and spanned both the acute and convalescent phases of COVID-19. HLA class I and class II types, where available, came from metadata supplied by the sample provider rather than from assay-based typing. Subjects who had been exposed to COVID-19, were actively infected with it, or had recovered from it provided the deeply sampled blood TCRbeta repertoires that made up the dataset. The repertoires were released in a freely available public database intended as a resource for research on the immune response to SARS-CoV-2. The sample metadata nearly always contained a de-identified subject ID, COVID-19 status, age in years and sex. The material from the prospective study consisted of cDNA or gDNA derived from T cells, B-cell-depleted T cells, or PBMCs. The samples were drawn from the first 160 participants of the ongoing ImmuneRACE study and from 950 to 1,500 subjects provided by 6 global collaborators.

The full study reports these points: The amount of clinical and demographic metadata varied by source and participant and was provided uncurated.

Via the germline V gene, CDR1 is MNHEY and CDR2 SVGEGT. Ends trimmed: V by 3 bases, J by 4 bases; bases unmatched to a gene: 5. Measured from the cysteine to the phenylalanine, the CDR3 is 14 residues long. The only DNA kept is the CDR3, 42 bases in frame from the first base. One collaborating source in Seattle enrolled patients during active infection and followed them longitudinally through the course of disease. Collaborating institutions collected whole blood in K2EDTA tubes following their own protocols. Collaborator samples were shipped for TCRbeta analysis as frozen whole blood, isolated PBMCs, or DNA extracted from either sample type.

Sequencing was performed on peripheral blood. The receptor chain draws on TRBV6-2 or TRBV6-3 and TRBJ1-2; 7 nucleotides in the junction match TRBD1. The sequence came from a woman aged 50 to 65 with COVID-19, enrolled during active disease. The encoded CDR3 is CASSYSRGSYGYTF. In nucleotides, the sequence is TGTGCCAGCAGTTATTCCAGGGGGTCCTATGGCTACACCTTC.